These T cell receptor beta chains were read from a single sample in a study of OX40 agonist ivuxolimab in advanced cancers. Assay: immunoSEQ multiplex PCR; the TCRdb copy retains only in-frame clones and omits some. Seen here are 60,000 to 90,000 clones, less than 90% observed once, and the top ten hold about 1%. The sequencing used CD4+ or CD8+ T cells sorted from blood, collected in a trial of the OX40 agonist ivuxolimab. These receptors came from an adult with an advanced solid tumor such as melanoma, head and neck, liver or kidney cancer. Both conserved end residues are part of each CDR3. Each record gives: V gene, D gene, CDR3 length, clone size, J gene, CDR3 DNA, CDR3 protein. The D gene is left open where the match is weak. A row's size may be missing; if present it is once, few, many or a size class.

TRBV11-2	-	15	-	TRBJ2-5	TGTGCCAGCAGCTTAGGCGGAGTTGACCAAGAGACCCAGTACTTC	CASSLGGVDQETQYF
TRBV4-1	-	15	-	TRBJ2-1	TGCGCCAGCAGCCAAGGTGCAGGGGGGTACAATGAGCAGTTCTTC	CASSQGAGGYNEQFF
TRBV5-1	-	14	-	TRBJ2-4	TGCGCCAGCAGAATCGAGGAAGCCAAAAACATTCAGTACTTC	CASRIEEAKNIQYF
TRBV5-1	-	16	-	TRBJ2-2	TGCGCCAGCAGCTTACGGGCAGGGGCGAACACCGGGGAGCTGTTTTTT	CASSLRAGANTGELFF
TRBV6-6	-	15	-	TRBJ1-5	TGTGCCAGCAAAAGGGGAATCGGGTTCGGTCAGCCCCAGCATTTT	CASKRGIGFGQPQHF
TRBV10-1	-	12	-	TRBJ1-2	TGCGCCAGCAGTCGGGACGGCTATGGCTACACCTTC	CASSRDGYGYTF
TRBV11-1	-	12	few	TRBJ1-2	TGTGCCAGCAGCCAGACAGGAAGCGGCTACACCTTC	CASSQTGSGYTF
TRBV28	-	13	-	TRBJ2-7	TGTGCCAGCAGGGGGGGGGCCCTCGACGAGCAGTACTTC	CASRGGALDEQYF
TRBV18	-	17	-	TRBJ2-6	TGTGCCAGCTCACCGGGACGGGCAACCACTGGGGCCAACGTCCTGACTTTC	CASSPGRATTGANVLTF
TRBV2	TRBD1	13	-	TRBJ1-1	TGTGCCAGCAGGCTTTACAGGGGTGGTGAAGCTTTCTTT	CASRLYRGGEAFF
TRBV30	-	11	-	TRBJ1-1	TGTGCCTGGGGGTCTCTCACTGAAGCTTTCTTT	CAWGSLTEAFF
TRBV6-5	TRBD1	15	-	TRBJ2-5	TGTGCCAGCAGTCCTTCCGGGACAGAGAAAGAGACCCAGTACTTC	CASSPSGTEKETQYF
TRBV20-1	TRBD2	10	-	TRBJ2-1	TGCAGTGCTAGGGGGACTAGTCTGTTCTTC	CSARGTSLFF
TRBV5-4	TRBD1	14	-	TRBJ1-5	TGTGCCAGCAGCTCACAGGGGAGCACTCAGCCCCAGCATTTT	CASSSQGSTQPQHF
TRBV29-1	-	14	-	TRBJ2-3	TGCAGCGTTGAACAGGGGATCCGCACAGATACGCAGTATTTT	CSVEQGIRTDTQYF
TRBV4-3	TRBD2	16	-	TRBJ2-1	TGCGCCAGCAGCCAAGTACGAGCTAGCGGGGGTGTTGAGCAGTTCTTC	CASSQVRASGGVEQFF
TRBV6-5	-	15	-	TRBJ2-2	TGTGCCAGCAGGCGGGCGCATCAAATGGCCGGGGAGCTGTTTTTT	CASRRAHQMAGELFF
TRBV6-5	-	14	-	TRBJ2-2	TGTGCCAGCAGGTTGGTCCAAGGCACCGGGGAGCTGTTTTTT	CASRLVQGTGELFF
TRBV27	-	14	-	TRBJ1-1	TGTGCCAGCAGCCCAAGTTGGGGGAACACTGAAGCTTTCTTT	CASSPSWGNTEAFF
TRBV11-1	TRBD2	17	-	TRBJ2-3	TGTGCCAGCAGCCTTTCCCCCCGGGGGGGCGGCACAGATACGCAGTATTTT	CASSLSPRGGGTDTQYF
TRBV6-1	-	17	few	TRBJ1-3	TGTGCCAGCAGTGAACGGGAAGGACCCCTGAAGAAAGGTACCATATATTTT	CASSEREGPLKKGTIYF
TRBV14	-	15	-	TRBJ2-2	TGTGCCAGCAGCCAAGTTCCGGGAGCGGGCGGGGAGCTGTTTTTT	CASSQVPGAGGELFF
TRBV11-3	-	15	once	TRBJ2-1	TGTGCCAGCAGCTTACGAGGGAACTCCTACAATGAGCAGTTCTTC	CASSLRGNSYNEQFF
TRBV11-2	TRBD1	16	-	TRBJ2-7	TGTGCCAGCAGCTTTTCCGTCGGGACAGCCCCATGGGAGCAGTACTTC	CASSFSVGTAPWEQYF
TRBV19	TRBD2	18	once	TRBJ2-2	TGTGCCAGTAGTATAGCCCATGGGACTAGCTGGAACACCGGGGAGCTGTTTTTT	CASSIAHGTSWNTGELFF
TRBV9	-	15	-	TRBJ1-1	TGTGCCAGCAGCGTAGGGGGACACCTGAACACTGAAGCTTTCTTT	CASSVGGHLNTEAFF
TRBV4-1	-	13	few	TRBJ1-2	TGCGCCAGCAGCCCATCCCGGAGGGATGGCTACACCTTC	CASSPSRRDGYTF
TRBV7-2	TRBD1	16	-	TRBJ2-4	TGTGCCAGCAGCTTCATAACCGGGACAGGGAAAGACATTCAGTACTTC	CASSFITGTGKDIQYF
TRBV11-3	TRBD2	14	-	TRBJ2-1	TGTGCCAGCAGCTTAAGCGGGAGCTACAATGAGCAGTTCTTC	CASSLSGSYNEQFF
TRBV2	TRBD2	14	-	TRBJ2-3	TGTGCCAGCAGGCCCGGGACTAGTGTAGATACGCAGTATTTT	CASRPGTSVDTQYF
TRBV20-1	-	10	-	TRBJ1-5	TGCAGTGCTAGAGGTCAGCCCCAGCATTTT	CSARGQPQHF
TRBV11-3	TRBD2	14	-	TRBJ2-7	TGTGCCAGCAGCTTGACTAGCGGGGCCTACGAGCAGTACTTC	CASSLTSGAYEQYF
TRBV28	TRBD1	12	-	TRBJ1-2	TGTGCCAGTCACCGACAGGGAGGTGGCTACACCTTC	CASHRQGGGYTF
TRBV18	TRBD1	12	once	TRBJ1-2	TGTGCCAGCTCAACTACAGGGGATGGCTACACCTTC	CASSTTGDGYTF
TRBV7-3	TRBD2	12	-	TRBJ2-1	TGTGCCAGCTCGGGGGGGCCGAGGGAGCAGTTCTTC	CASSGGPREQFF
TRBV7-6	-	16	-	TRBJ2-7	TGTGCCAGCAGCCCCAGGTTGGGGAAGGGTGACTACGAGCAGTACTTC	CASSPRLGKGDYEQYF
TRBV5-1	-	16	-	TRBJ1-2	TGCGCCAGCAGCATCGGCCTTGGGGGTCAGGGGTACGGCTACACCTTC	CASSIGLGGQGYGYTF
TRBV27	TRBD1	15	few	TRBJ1-2	TGTGCCAGCAGCCCCTTGACAGGGAACTACTATGGCTACACCTTC	CASSPLTGNYYGYTF
TRBV11-2	TRBD1	15	-	TRBJ1-2	TGTGCCAGCAGCTTAGCCCAACAGGGGGCCGGGGGCTACACCTTC	CASSLAQQGAGGYTF
TRBV6-4	TRBD2	15	-	TRBJ2-7	TGTGCCAGCAGTGACATTGGACTAGCGGGGCACGAGCAGTACTTC	CASSDIGLAGHEQYF
TRBV7-2	-	13	once	TRBJ1-2	TGTGCCAGCAGCCCCTCCAGGGTGGGGGGCTACACCTTC	CASSPSRVGGYTF
TRBV7-9	-	12	-	TRBJ2-7	TGTGCCAGCAGTCTCATAAACTACGAGCAGTACTTC	CASSLINYEQYF
TRBV28	-	12	few	TRBJ2-5	TGTGCCAGCAACACCCCAATCGGGACCCAGTACTTC	CASNTPIGTQYF
TRBV11-2	-	12	-	TRBJ1-1	TGTGCCAGCAGCTTAGATAGATTTGAAGCTTTCTTT	CASSLDRFEAFF
TRBV5-6	TRBD1	14	-	TRBJ2-7	TGTGCCAGCAGCATTCGGACAGGGCGCGCCGAGCAGTACTTC	CASSIRTGRAEQYF
TRBV14	TRBD1	15	-	TRBJ2-7	TGTGCCAGCGGGCGGGACAGGGCCCTGGGGTACGAGCAGTACTTC	CASGRDRALGYEQYF